Reported below is one T cell receptor (beta chain). The data belong to a study of cytomegalovirus exposure and HLA in healthy donors. J lost 1 base, V lost 5 bases, and 7 bases had no gene match. Germline-derived CDR1 and CDR2 are SGHVS and FQNEAQ. The CDR3 has 16 residues. PCR used 60 Vbeta primers and 13 Jbeta primers. Method: immunoSEQ multiplex PCR; TCRdb's copy keeps in-frame clones and lacks some. Of around 230,000 clones in the sample, about three quarters were seen once. The genes are TRBV7-8 and TRBJ2-2; 7 bases map to TRBD1. The receptor was isolated from a male donor in good health and CMV-seronegative. Sequencing was carried out using PBMCs. The CDR3 loop is CASSKGQAVNTGELFF. For the CDR3, the DNA is TGTGCCAGCAGCAAAGGACAGGCGGTGAACACCGGGGAGCTGTTTTTT.